This TCR beta chain appears in the sequencing data of a study of blood T cell repertoires in COVID-19. Overall study: The United States, Italy and Spain provided the acute and convalescent COVID-19 samples. T cells, B-cell-depleted T cells, or PBMCs supplied cDNA or gDNA.

Germline loops: CDR1 MNHEY, CDR2 SMNVEV (reference sequence). Trimming cost V 5 bases and J 8 bases, with 16 bases left between them. CDR3 length equals 15 residues. Per the original data handling: Nucleated cell counts were estimated from reference gene primer amplification. Here immunoSEQ multiplex PCR was the method, and the copy in TCRdb shows in-frame clones only, minus some. D and trimming come from the DNA, and the V and J calls and clone size come from that table. The table shows 65,000 to 80,000 clones, with 86% occurring only once. Input material: peripheral blood. The chain has TRBV27 and TRBJ1-6; a weak D match, TRBD1 (6 bases). The receptor was derived from a man between 25 and 39 years old with acute or convalescent COVID-19. CDR3 sequence reads: CASSLRGGLYSPLHF. The CDR3, as DNA: TGTGCCAGCAGTCTAAGGGGGGGTTTGTATTCACCCCTCCACTTT.